A selection of T cell receptor beta chains follows, all from one sample in a study of regulatory T cells in long-lasting Graves disease. TCRdb re-called the multiplex PCR reads with MiXCR, one entry per CDR3 protein. The sample consists of about 470,000 distinct CDR3 sequences, less than 25% of them appearing once. The material was peripheral blood mononuclear cells (PBMCs), obtained when the disease was refractory, from a patient treated with antithyroid drugs. The receptors shown here come from a female donor with Graves disease. The CDR3 runs from the conserved cysteine through the conserved F or W. Fields, in order: V gene, J gene, clone size, D gene, CDR3 protein, CDR3 DNA. The D gene is left open where the match is weak. Clone size is not always given. Where it is, it says once, few, many or a class for expanded clones.

>TRBV6-1|TRBJ2-3|few|NA
CASRPYTDTQYF
TGTGCCAGCAGGCCGTACACAGATACGCAGTATTTT
>TRBV15|TRBJ2-2|many|NA
CATSRDEGAGELFF
TGTGCCACCAGCAGAGATGAGGGTGCCGGGGAGCTGTTTTTT
>TRBV18|TRBJ1-2|NA|TRBD1
CASSPLGQGAAGYTF
TGTGCCAGCTCACCCCTGGGACAGGGGGCCGCTGGCTACACCTTC
>TRBV28|TRBJ2-1|few|NA
CASRDTGNEQFF
TGTGCCAGCAGAGACACAGGGAATGAGCAGTTCTTC
>TRBV7-9|TRBJ1-1|NA|NA
CASSLGGGSLRWTEAFF
TGTGCCAGCAGCCTAGGAGGGGGGAGCTTAAGGTGGACTGAAGCTTTCTTT
>TRBV11-2|TRBJ2-7|few|NA
CASSLNPPVGAYEQYF
TGTGCCAGCAGCTTAAATCCCCCGGTGGGCGCCTACGAGCAGTACTTC
>TRBV28|TRBJ2-7|NA|NA
CASSGVRVAGWGEQYF
TGTGCCAGCAGCGGGGTGCGAGTGGCGGGTTGGGGTGAGCAGTACTTC
>TRBV7-7|TRBJ2-1|NA|NA
CASSLEAYNEQFF
TGTGCTAGCAGCTTAGAAGCCTACAATGAGCAGTTCTTC
>TRBV28|TRBJ1-1|many|NA
CASRSGLQNTEAFF
TGTGCCAGCAGATCGGGACTTCAGAACACTGAAGCTTTCTTT
>TRBV11-2|TRBJ2-2|many|NA
CASSRGRRGRNTGELFF
TGTGCCAGCAGCCGGGGGCGGCGCGGGAGGAACACCGGGGAGCTGTTTTTT
>TRBV27|TRBJ2-7|many|NA
CASSLTRTAEQYF
TGTGCCAGCAGTTTAACCCGAACTGCCGAGCAGTACTTC
>TRBV20-1|TRBJ1-2|few|NA
CSARQDYGYTF
TGCAGTGCTAGACAAGACTATGGCTACACCTTC
>TRBV6-2/TRBV6-3|TRBJ1-2|NA|NA
CASSRRGIQYGYTF
TGTGCCAGCAGCAGAAGGGGGATACAGTATGGCTACACCTTC
>TRBV5-1|TRBJ2-7|NA|TRBD1
CASSWEVTGAVYEQYF
TGCGCCAGCAGCTGGGAAGTGACAGGGGCCGTCTACGAGCAGTACTTC
>TRBV6-5|TRBJ2-7|many|TRBD1
CASSYAGQAHEQYF
TGTGCCAGCAGTTACGCGGGACAGGCACACGAGCAGTACTTC
>TRBV19|TRBJ2-7|NA|TRBD1
CASSQGAGRLSYEQYF
TGTGCCAGTAGTCAGGGGGCCGGGCGCCTCTCCTACGAGCAGTACTTC
>TRBV7-2|TRBJ2-7|many|NA
CASSPRPGGRSYEQYF
TGTGCCAGCAGTCCGAGGCCGGGGGGCCGATCCTACGAGCAGTACTTC
>TRBV11-2|TRBJ2-5|many|TRBD2
CASSLGGLAGGMETQYF
TGTGCCAGCAGCTTAGGGGGACTAGCGGGAGGTATGGAGACCCAGTACTTC
>TRBV20-1|TRBJ2-5|many|NA
CSAPAPTTPETQYF
TGCAGTGCCCCGGCCCCGACAACCCCAGAGACCCAGTACTTC
>TRBV7-9|TRBJ1-4|many|NA
CASSARANEKLFF
TGTGCCAGCAGCGCACGGGCTAATGAAAAACTGTTTTTT
>TRBV12-3/TRBV12-4|TRBJ1-5|many|NA
CASSPDPGRDGQPQHF
TGTGCCAGCAGCCCCGACCCAGGGAGGGACGGTCAGCCCCAGCATTTT
>TRBV3-1|TRBJ1-3|NA|NA
CASSQGMTVGASGNTIYF
TGTGCCAGCAGCCAAGGAATGACAGTAGGCGCCTCTGGAAACACCATATATTTT
>TRBV7-2|TRBJ2-5|NA|TRBD2
CASSLEVGGETQYF
TGTGCCAGCAGCTTAGAGGTGGGGGGGGAGACCCAGTACTTC
>TRBV7-2|TRBJ1-2|many|TRBD1
CASSSENRGVSGTGGYTF
TGTGCCAGCAGCTCCGAAAACAGAGGAGTCTCCGGGACAGGCGGCTACACCTTC
>TRBV5-1|TRBJ2-6|few|NA
CASSLVGPDSGANVLTF
TGCGCCAGCAGCTTGGTCGGGCCTGACTCTGGGGCCAACGTCCTGACTTTC
>TRBV28|TRBJ1-1|many|TRBD1
CASSSPTQGANTEAFF
TGTGCCAGCAGTTCACCTACTCAGGGGGCGAACACTGAAGCTTTCTTT
>TRBV7-9|TRBJ2-7|few|NA
CASSSMMGNTYEQYF
TGTGCCAGCAGCTCGATGATGGGGAATACCTACGAGCAGTACTTC
>TRBV7-8|TRBJ2-5|many|TRBD2
CASSLKRDRRWETQYF
TGTGCCAGCAGCCTTAAGCGGGACCGGAGATGGGAGACCCAGTACTTC
>TRBV7-9|TRBJ1-5|NA|TRBD1
CASSSGEGAGQPQHF
TGTGCCAGCAGCTCAGGAGAGGGGGCGGGTCAGCCCCAGCATTTT
>TRBV7-9|TRBJ2-6|few|TRBD1
CASSLPPGTGSGANVLTF
TGTGCCAGCAGCTTACCTCCCGGGACAGGGTCTGGGGCCAACGTCCTGACTTTC
>TRBV5-1|TRBJ1-5|many|TRBD1
CASSEGTGGNQPQHF
TGTGCCAGCAGTGAGGGGACAGGGGGCAATCAGCCCCAGCATTTT
>TRBV24-1|TRBJ2-2|few|TRBD2
CATSVPAGNTGELFF
TGTGCCACCAGTGTTCCAGCGGGAAACACCGGGGAGCTGTTTTTT
>TRBV13|TRBJ2-5|many|NA
CASSLDSEETQYF
TGTGCCAGCAGCTTGGACAGTGAAGAGACCCAGTACTTC
>TRBV11-3|TRBJ2-7|many|TRBD2
CASSLSAGDYEQYF
TGTGCCAGCAGCTTATCAGCGGGAGACTACGAGCAGTACTTC
>TRBV5-4|TRBJ2-1|few|NA
CASSQNYNEQFF
TGTGCCAGCAGCCAAAATTACAATGAGCAGTTCTTC
>TRBV9|TRBJ2-7|NA|TRBD2
CASSVGLAGEGEQYF
TGTGCCAGCAGCGTAGGGCTAGCGGGAGAAGGTGAGCAGTACTTC
>TRBV3-1|TRBJ1-1|NA|NA
CASSQGATEAFF
TGTGCCAGCAGCCAAGGGGCAACTGAAGCTTTCTTT
>TRBV6-1|TRBJ2-4|NA|NA
CASSRGQGYSVQYF
TGTGCCAGCAGCCGTGGCCAAGGGTATAGCGTTCAGTACTTC
>TRBV20-1|TRBJ2-1|few|TRBD2
CSAPFGGSLTYNEQFF
TGCAGTGCCCCCTTTGGCGGGAGCCTTACCTACAATGAGCAGTTCTTC
>TRBV5-1|TRBJ1-1|many|NA
CASSLAPGMNTEAFF
TGCGCCAGCAGCTTGGCCCCAGGGATGAACACTGAAGCTTTCTTT
>TRBV12-3/TRBV12-4|TRBJ2-7|many|TRBD1
CASSSPGQGFHEQYF
TGTGCCAGCAGTTCTCCGGGACAGGGGTTCCACGAGCAGTACTTC
>TRBV5-1|TRBJ2-3|NA|TRBD2
CASSSGLAPSTDTQYF
TGCGCCAGCAGCTCAGGACTAGCGCCAAGCACAGATACGCAGTATTTT
>TRBV3-1|TRBJ1-1|many|NA
CASSPGGPEAFF
TGTGCCAGCAGCCCAGGAGGGCCTGAAGCTTTCTTT
>TRBV5-6|TRBJ2-7|NA|TRBD1
CASSLGTARPSGYF
TGTGCCAGCAGCCTAGGGACAGCCCGTCCTTCCGGGTACTTC
>TRBV28|TRBJ2-4|many|NA
CASSYLPTKNIQYF
TGTGCCAGCAGTTACCTTCCTACCAAAAACATTCAGTACTTC
>TRBV20-1|TRBJ2-7|NA|NA
CSAFSDGGPEQYF
TGCAGTGCTTTTTCGGACGGGGGGCCCGAGCAGTACTTC
>TRBV6-2/TRBV6-3|TRBJ2-2|NA|NA
CASSEWPGELFF
TGTGCCAGCAGTGAATGGCCCGGGGAGCTGTTTTTT
>TRBV7-9|TRBJ2-1|many|TRBD1
CASRKTGVYEQFF
TGTGCCAGCAGGAAAACAGGGGTCTATGAGCAGTTCTTC
>TRBV12-3/TRBV12-4|TRBJ1-1|few|NA
CASSKAGTEAFF
TGTGCCAGCAGTAAAGCTGGCACTGAAGCTTTCTTT
>TRBV10-3|TRBJ1-3|few|NA
CAISESTVSGNTIYF
TGTGCCATCAGTGAGTCAACAGTCTCTGGAAACACCATATATTTT
>TRBV5-1|TRBJ1-2|many|TRBD1
CASSLLRTGGVDGYTF
TGCGCCAGCAGCTTGCTTAGGACAGGGGGCGTCGACGGCTACACCTTC
>TRBV16|TRBJ2-7|few|TRBD2
CASSQRIVTSGYEQYF
TGTGCCAGCAGCCAAAGAATTGTGACTAGCGGTTACGAGCAGTACTTC
>TRBV7-2|TRBJ1-4|few|NA
CASSLGFREKLFF
TGTGCCAGCAGCTTAGGGTTTCGTGAAAAACTGTTTTTT
>TRBV12-3/TRBV12-4|TRBJ2-5|many|NA
CASTIRDSPGETQYF
TGTGCCAGCACCATACGGGACTCCCCGGGGGAGACCCAGTACTTC
>TRBV7-2|TRBJ1-2|many|TRBD1
CASSRSGTGDDFYGYTF
TGTGCCAGCAGCCGATCAGGGACAGGGGACGACTTCTATGGCTACACCTTC
>TRBV27|TRBJ2-7|many|NA
CASRNMISYEQYF
TGTGCCAGCAGAAACATGATCTCCTACGAGCAGTACTTC
>TRBV12-3/TRBV12-4|TRBJ1-4|once|TRBD1
CASSPPGQPNEKLFF
TGTGCCAGCAGTCCACCGGGACAGCCCAATGAAAAACTGTTTTTT
>TRBV2|TRBJ1-2|many|TRBD1
CASIGRQGEIGRGYTF
TGTGCCAGCATAGGAAGACAGGGGGAGATCGGCCGTGGCTACACCTTC
>TRBV12-3/TRBV12-4|TRBJ2-5|many|NA
CASSSQGGETQYF
TGTGCCAGCAGTAGCCAGGGTGGAGAGACCCAGTACTTC